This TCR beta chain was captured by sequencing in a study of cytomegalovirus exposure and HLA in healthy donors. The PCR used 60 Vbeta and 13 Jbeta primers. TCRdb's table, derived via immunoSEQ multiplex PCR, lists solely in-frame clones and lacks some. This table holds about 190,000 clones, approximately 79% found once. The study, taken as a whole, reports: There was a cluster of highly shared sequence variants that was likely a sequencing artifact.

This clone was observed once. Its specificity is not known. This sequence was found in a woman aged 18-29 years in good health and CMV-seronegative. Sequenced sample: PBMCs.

CDR3 nucleotide sequence: TGCAGCGTGGGACCCCAGGGAGGGACTGAAGCTTTCTTT. Amino acid sequence: CSVGPQGGTEAFF. The gene calls are TRBV29-1 and TRBJ1-1; a weak D match, TRBD1 (5 bases). Germline CDR1 is SQVTM and CDR2 is ANQGSEA. CDR3 length equals 13 residues. The V and J ends lost 6 bases and 5 bases respectively, with 16 bases between them. The full variable domain, with the rest looked up from reference TRBV29-1 and TRBJ1-1, is SAVISQKPSRDICQRGTSLTIQCQVDSQVTMMFWYRQQPGQSLTLIATANQGSEATYESGFVIDKFPISRPNLTFSTLTVSNMSPEDSSIYLCSVGPQGGTEAFFGQGTRLTVV.